What follows describes a single TCR beta chain. This record comes from a study of early T cells in non-severe SARS-CoV-2 infection. Overall study: Sequencing used unsorted whole-blood bulk RNA, so chains lack pairing.

The CDR3 runs 12 residues. Germline CDR1 is DFQATT and CDR2 is SNEGSKA (reference sequence). V was pared by 4 bases and J by 2 bases, with 1 base of the junction left unmatched. Separate cDNA molecules each had unique molecular identifiers attached to them. TCRdb called the 5' RACE reads again in MiXCR, with one record for every CDR3 protein. The repertoire includes 55,000 to 80,000 distinct CDR3 sequences, around an eighth of them detected once, and over 1.2% sits in the top ten. The clonotype originates from an adult who was a healthcare worker with PCR-confirmed SARS-CoV-2 infection or an uninfected control (not recorded which). Sample: whole blood, taken at baseline. This chain uses TRBV20-1 with TRBJ2-7; 8 bases line up with TRBD1. This CDR3 reads CSATDRAYEQYF. For the CDR3, the DNA is TGCAGTGCTACGGACAGGGCCTACGAGCAGTACTTC.